The rows below give T cell receptor beta chains drawn from one sample of a study of vaccination effects on CD4 cells after COVID-19. Sequencing used immunoSEQ multiplex PCR; TCRdb keeps in-frame clones, though not all of them. The sample has about 45,000 clones; more than 65% are singletons. These TCRs are of unknown antigen specificity. Material: CD4+ T cells from PBMCs cultured without peptide, obtained after COVID-19 vaccination. These receptors were taken from a human donor who received a COVID-19 vaccine. Both conserved end residues are trimmed from each CDR3.

j_gene,v_gene,CDR3aa
TRBJ2-3,TRBV29-1,SVRGLAGGRTDTQY
TRBJ2-7,TRBV7-9,ASSGGTGVNEQY
TRBJ2-3,TRBV10-3,AISESDRPGLATSTDTQY
TRBJ1-3,TRBV19,ASNGRSSGNTIY
TRBJ1-2,TRBV7-8,ASSNNRGRANYGYT
TRBJ2-7,TRBV18,ASSPAGVLYEQY
TRBJ1-2,TRBV18,ASSPLGTYRDRNGYT
TRBJ2-1,TRBV5-4,ASSSKAGVVYNEQF
TRBJ2-7,TRBV24-1,ATSEGDRLNYEQY
TRBJ2-3,TRBV5-1,ASSLPRVGDTQY
TRBJ2-5,TRBV5-1,ASSFGTRETQY
TRBJ2-3,TRBV7-8,ASSPGTSGTDTQY
TRBJ2-1,TRBV11-2,ASTLQSSYNEQF
TRBJ2-5,TRBV3-1/TRBV3-2,ASSQDLGPRQETQY
TRBJ1-5,TRBV3-1/TRBV3-2,ASSLRGNQPQH
TRBJ1-1,TRBV2,ASSEESSNTEAF
TRBJ2-7,TRBV12-3/TRBV12-4,ASSSTPGYEQY
TRBJ2-6,TRBV29-1,SVGGAEREASGANVLT
TRBJ1-1,TRBV10-1,ASTSDRGNTEAF
TRBJ2-2,TRBV12-5,ASGWLRGELF
TRBJ2-5,TRBV13,ASSRREGWTQY
TRBJ2-3,TRBV19,ASSMGLDRASNTQY
TRBJ2-7,TRBV25-1,AAGGVYEQY
TRBJ1-5,TRBV12-5,ASGLVMGGQPQH
TRBJ2-1,TRBV5-1,ASSTTGTPKANEQF
TRBJ2-1,TRBV27,ASRITGGASRHEQF
TRBJ2-1,TRBV5-6,ASSLGWGSSSYNEQF
TRBJ2-1,TRBV15,ATSLGGTPSYNEQF
TRBJ1-1,TRBV18,ASSQGPGTEAF
TRBJ1-6,TRBV3-1/TRBV3-2,ASSQGLGLGSPLH
TRBJ1-2,TRBV2,ASSTGTYGYT
TRBJ1-5,TRBV19,ASRNRDESQH
TRBJ1-2,TRBV18,ASSPPISGQRNYGYT
TRBJ2-1,TRBV19,ASSIWGGGSYNEQF
TRBJ2-5,TRBV30,ASYPGTQETQY
TRBJ2-1,TRBV12-5,ASGRGQIYNEQF
TRBJ2-7,TRBV19,ASHSPGSYEQY
TRBJ1-2,TRBV5-6,ASSRQGEVYGYT
TRBJ2-3,TRBV4-1,ASSPGRGVDTQY
TRBJ1-5,TRBV10-3,AISVGKSNQPQH
TRBJ2-1,TRBV19,ASNDSGGSRSEQF
TRBJ2-1,TRBV18,ASSPNYEGSHEQF
TRBJ1-1,TRBV7-6,ASSLSRPMGQNTEAF
TRBJ2-5,TRBV7-9,ASSPTSSGQETQY
TRBJ2-5,TRBV11-2,ASSQGGTQY